This is a list of T cell receptor beta chains from one sample in a study of beta chain features in type 1 diabetes. TCRdb's table, derived via immunoSEQ multiplex PCR, lists solely in-frame clones and lacks some. The table has over 650,000 clones, roughly an eighth seen once. The specimen sequenced was naive CD4+ T cells from blood. The receptors originated from a man younger than 35 with type 1 diabetes. Both conserved end residues are part of each CDR3. The order of the fields is V gene, D gene, J gene, clone size, CDR3 DNA, CDR3 protein. The D gene is left open where the match is weak. The size of a clone is reported for some rows only, either as once, few or many, or as a class for expanded clones.

TRBV25-1	.	TRBJ2-7	.	TGTGCCAGCGCGGAGTCAGGGATATTCTACGAGCAGTACTTC	CASAESGIFYEQYF
TRBV11-2	TRBD2	TRBJ2-1	few	TGTGCCAGCAGCTTAACTCTAGCGGGGGGGCTGATCGACAATGAGCAGTTCTTC	CASSLTLAGGLIDNEQFF
TRBV7-2	.	TRBJ2-1	.	TGTGCCAGCAGCTTGGGGTTCGGCTCCTACAATGAGCAGTTCTTC	CASSLGFGSYNEQFF
TRBV5-1	TRBD1	TRBJ2-1	.	TGCGCCAGCAGCTGGGACAGGGGGAATGAGCAGTTCTTC	CASSWDRGNEQFF
TRBV20-1	.	TRBJ2-5	.	TGCAGTGCTAGGGTGCGGGAGACCCAGTACTTC	CSARVRETQYF
TRBV4-1	TRBD1	TRBJ1-2	.	TGCGCCAGCAGCCAAGGGACAGGGGGCAGCTATGGCTACACCTTC	CASSQGTGGSYGYTF
TRBV7-9	.	TRBJ2-7	.	TGTGCCAGCAGCTCCGGCCGGGCCACGTCGGACTACTTC	CASSSGRATSDYF
TRBV6-5	TRBD1	TRBJ1-1	.	TGTGCCAGCCAAGGGGGCCGGAACACTGAAGCTTTCTTT	CASQGGRNTEAFF
TRBV19	.	TRBJ1-2	few	TGTGCCAGTAGTCTGGGGAGCTTAGCTAACTATGGCTACACCTTC	CASSLGSLANYGYTF
TRBV27	TRBD1	TRBJ2-1	.	TGTGCCAGCAGTTTGGGGACAGGGGGCAGCTATGAGCAGTTCTTC	CASSLGTGGSYEQFF
TRBV6-5	TRBD1	TRBJ2-7	few	TGTGCCAGCAGTTACCGTGGGACAGTCAACTACGAGCAGTACTTC	CASSYRGTVNYEQYF
TRBV7-9	TRBD2	TRBJ2-5	.	TGTGCCAGCAGCCGCGGGGGGGCTGGGACCCAGTACTTC	CASSRGGAGTQYF
TRBV7-2	.	TRBJ2-7	few	TGTGCCAGCAGCCAGGGGGGTGAAGAGCAGTACTTC	CASSQGGEEQYF
TRBV19	.	TRBJ1-1	.	TGTGCCAGTCATCGGCGGATGAACACTGAAGCTTTCTTT	CASHRRMNTEAFF
TRBV6-1	.	TRBJ1-5	.	TGTGCCAGCAGTGAAGGGCAGACCAATCAGCCCCAGCATTTT	CASSEGQTNQPQHF
TRBV28	.	TRBJ2-7	.	TGTGCCAGCAGTCGGATTCCCTCGGGGAAACAATGGGACGAGCAGTACTTC	CASSRIPSGKQWDEQYF
TRBV10-3	.	TRBJ2-7	.	TGTGCCATCAGAGATCCGGGCCCTACCTCCTACGAGCAGTACTTC	CAIRDPGPTSYEQYF
TRBV27	TRBD1	TRBJ2-7	.	TGTGCCAGCAGTCCCATAAAATTTTCCGGGGACAGCTACGAGCAGTACTTC	CASSPIKFSGDSYEQYF
TRBV6-6	TRBD1	TRBJ1-2	few	TGTGCCAGCAGTGGGGGACGGGACAGACCCTACACCTTC	CASSGGRDRPYTF
TRBV6-5	.	TRBJ2-5	.	TGTGCCAGCAGTTACTCGGCGGGCAGTCCGGAGACCCAGTACTTC	CASSYSAGSPETQYF
TRBV9	.	TRBJ1-2	.	TGTGCCAGCAGCCCCCAAGGTGGAAGTGGTAACTATGGCTACACCTTC	CASSPQGGSGNYGYTF
TRBV15	TRBD1	TRBJ2-3	few	TGTGCCACCAGCAGATATTTGGACAGGGTAGGGGCAGATACGCAGTATTTT	CATSRYLDRVGADTQYF
TRBV11-2	.	TRBJ2-1	.	TGTGCCAGCAGCTTAGGAGAGCGGAGGTCATCCGATAATGAGCAGTTCTTC	CASSLGERRSSDNEQFF
TRBV29-1	.	TRBJ2-5	once	TGCAGCGTTGTGGGGGGTGGAGAGACCCAGTACTTC	CSVVGGGETQYF
TRBV6-5	.	TRBJ1-2	few	TGTGCCAGCAGTTACACTACAGACGTCTGGGGGGGCTACACCTTC	CASSYTTDVWGGYTF